What follows are 14 T cell receptor beta chains derived from one specimen sequenced in a study of technical replicates of blood from several donors. The table came from immunoSEQ multiplex PCR; TCRdb's copy has only in-frame clones and leaves some out. The sample has approximately 97,000 clones, 85% to 95% seen once. The specimen sequenced was T cells isolated from PBMCs. The receptors shown here come from a human donor in good health.

The rearrangement uses TRBV27 and TRBJ2-2; TRBD2 is a possible D gene (6 bases). The CDR3 runs 15 residues. The germline V gene has CDR1 MNHEY and CDR2 SMNVEV (reference sequence). Trimming removed 2 bases at V and 5 bases at J, with 12 bases between. This chain's CDR3 is CASSLSGRGTGELFF. In DNA, the CDR3 is TGTGCCAGCAGTTTAAGTGGGCGGGGAACCGGGGAGCTGTTTTTT.

This clone has just a few counts. This chain links TRBV27 with TRBJ1-2, with D maybe TRBD1 (6 bases). The CDR3 length is 13 residues. Germline V gene lookup returns CDR1 MNHEY and CDR2 SMNVEV (reference sequence). The V gene lost 3 bases and the J gene lost 8 bases, with 13 bases spanning the gap. Written as DNA, the CDR3 is TGTGCCAGCAGTTTGGGGGGGCTAAGGGGCTACACCTTC. This translates into CASSLGGLRGYTF.

The chain carries TRBV2 and TRBJ2-2; TRBD1 might be the D (5 bases). Germline CDR1 and CDR2: SNHLY and FYNNEI. CDR3 size: 14 residues. V was trimmed by 6 bases and J by 5 bases, leaving 13 bases between them. CDR3 coding DNA: TGTGCCAGCAGGGACGCTCAGGGTACCGGGGAGCTGTTTTTT. The encoded protein is CASRDAQGTGELFF.

V gene TRBV4-1 combines with J gene TRBJ2-3; 11 nucleotides align to TRBD1. Per the germline V gene, CDR1 is MGHRA and CDR2 is YSYEKL. The V and J ends lost 4 bases and 7 bases, in that order; junction bases with no gene match: 1. The CDR3 consists of 13 residues. CDR3 DNA: TGCGCCAGCAGCCGGGACAGGGGGTATACGCAGTATTTT. This translates into CASSRDRGYTQYF.

The gene calls are TRBV6-4 and TRBJ1-2; TRBD1 aligns across 8 bases. There are 11 residues in the CDR3. The germline CDR1 and CDR2 sequences are MRHNA and SNTAGT. J lost 9 bases, V lost 7 bases, and 4 bases had no gene match. The chain's CDR3 is CASKGQASYTF. CDR3 nucleotides: TGTGCCAGCAAGGGACAGGCGAGCTACACCTTC.

The chain joins TRBV27 to TRBJ2-5; 9 bases map to TRBD1. The CDR3 contains 13 residues. V gave up 6 bases and J gave up 5 bases; unmatched junction bases: 4. Germline CDR1 MNHEY, CDR2 SMNVEV (reference sequence). The CDR3 loop is CASRYTGGETQYF. In nucleotides, the CDR3 is TGTGCCAGCAGGTATACAGGGGGCGAGACCCAGTACTTC.

The chain carries TRBV19 and TRBJ2-7; 8 nucleotides align to TRBD2. Germline CDR1 LNHDA, CDR2 SQIVND (reference sequence). With V trimmed by 6 bases and J by 3 bases, 10 bases remained unmatched. This CDR3 comprises 15 residues. The CDR3 DNA is TGTGCCAGTAGAGAATCCGGGACTAGTCTCTACGAGCAGTACTTC. Its protein product is CASRESGTSLYEQYF.

The V and J genes are TRBV7-9 and TRBJ1-1; 9 nucleotides align to TRBD1. CDR1 SEHNR and CDR2 FQNEAQ come from the germline V gene (reference sequence). V gave up 2 bases and J gave up 4 bases; unmatched junction bases: 11. The CDR3 covers 17 residues. DNA for the CDR3: TGTGCCAGCAGCTTATGGGGTACAGGGGGCGAGGGCACTGAAGCTTTCTTT. Translating it yields CASSLWGTGGEGTEAFF. Full variable domain (rest looked up from reference TRBV7-9 and TRBJ1-1): DTGVSQNPRHKITKRGQNVTFRCDPISEHNRLYWYRQTLGQGPEFLTYFQNEAQLEKSRLLSDRFSAERPKGSFSTLEIQRTEQGDSAMYLCASSLWGTGGEGTEAFFGQGTRLTVV.

The chain is built from TRBV14 and TRBJ2-5, with TRBD1 as a possible D gene (6 bases). Germline CDR1 SGHDN, CDR2 FVKESK. Trimming took off 0 bases at V and 5 bases at J, with 13 bases between the two ends. This CDR3 spans 15 amino acids. The CDR3 region has the DNA TGTGCCAGCAGCCAAGATCACGCAGGGGTTGAGACCCAGTACTTC. Translating gives CASSQDHAGVETQYF.

The chain joins TRBV6-4 to TRBJ2-6, with D possibly TRBD2 on 5 matching bases. Trimming removed 3 bases from V and 0 bases from J, with 6 bases in between. Germline V lookup: CDR1 MRHNA, CDR2 SNTAGT. The CDR3 loop spans 15 amino acids. As DNA, the CDR3 is TGTGCCAGCAGTGAGGACTTCTCTGGGGCCAACGTCCTGACTTTC. It yields the protein CASSEDFSGANVLTF.

The chain joins TRBV7-9 to TRBJ2-6; D is possibly TRBD2 (5 bases). In germline, CDR1 is SEHNR, CDR2 FQNEAQ (reference sequence). V shed 3 bases and J shed 2 bases, with 11 bases lying between them. The CDR3 loop spans 16 amino acids. This CDR3 is CASSFEVGAGANVLTF. For the CDR3, the DNA is TGTGCCAGCAGCTTTGAAGTGGGAGCTGGGGCCAACGTCCTGACTTTC. The full variable domain, completed using reference TRBV7-9 and TRBJ2-6, is DTGVSQNPRHKITKRGQNVTFRCDPISEHNRLYWYRQTLGQGPEFLTYFQNEAQLEKSRLLSDRFSAERPKGSFSTLEIQRTEQGDSAMYLCASSFEVGAGANVLTFGAGSRLTVL.

In its sample, this clone was seen once. The genes are TRBV19 and TRBJ2-2; 12 nucleotides match TRBD2. Germline trimming cut 7 bases from V and 7 bases from J; bases unmatched to any gene: 10. This CDR3 has 16 amino acids. The germline V gene encodes CDR1 LNHDA and CDR2 SQIVND (reference sequence). CDR3 nucleotide sequence: TGTGCCAGTACTCGTAGGACTAGCGGGAAATACGGGGAGCTGTTTTTT. Amino acids: CASTRRTSGKYGELFF.

The chain recombines TRBV18 with TRBJ2-3; D perhaps matches TRBD2 (5 bases). Germline CDR1 KGHSH, CDR2 LQKENI. There are 16 residues in the CDR3. V lost 3 bases, J lost 3 bases, and 16 bases lay in between. CDR3 in amino acids: CASSPLKGVTTDTQYF. The CDR3 coding sequence is TGTGCCAGCTCACCCCTTAAGGGAGTGACTACAGATACGCAGTATTTT.

The genes are TRBV27 and TRBJ2-7; weak D call: TRBD2 (7 bases). Trimming took off 5 bases at V and 3 bases at J, with 17 bases between the two ends. CDR1 MNHEY and CDR2 SMNVEV come from the germline V gene (reference sequence). The CDR3 is made up of 15 amino acids. The CDR3 reads CASSRDAGANYEQYF. DNA for the CDR3: TGTGCCAGCAGTCGGGATGCGGGGGCAAACTACGAGCAGTACTTC.